Following are 20 T cell receptor beta chains from one sample sequenced in a study of sequential checkpoint blockade in melanoma. Noted treatment: randomized to nivolumab then ipilimumab (arm A) or the reverse (arm B). The method was immunoSEQ multiplex PCR; TCRdb's version includes in-frame clones alone and lacks a portion of them. The sample has fewer than 25,000 clones, approximately 80% seen once. The sequenced sample was CD8+ T cells sorted from blood (inferred from file names), obtained from a patient given nivolumab and ipilimumab in sequence. The source is a human donor with melanoma.

CDR3 DNA: TGTGCCAGCAGTTTGGGCGGGTCCCGCACAGATACGCAGTATTTT. Translating gives CASSLGGSRTDTQYF. This chain connects TRBV28 to TRBJ2-3, with D perhaps TRBD2 (5 bases). This CDR3 comprises 15 residues. Germline loops: CDR1 MDHEN, CDR2 SYDVKM. V was clipped by 3 bases and J by 1 base, with 11 bases between them. The full variable domain, with the rest looked up from reference TRBV28 and TRBJ2-3, is DVKVTQSSRYLVKRTGEKVFLECVQDMDHENMFWYRQDPGLGLRLIYFSYDVKMKEKGDIPEGYSVSREKKERFSLILESASTNQTSMYLCASSLGGSRTDTQYFGPGTRLTVL.

The V gene is TRBV27, the J gene TRBJ2-7, with 11 bases fitting TRBD2. CDR3 length: 15 residues. In germline, CDR1 is MNHEY, CDR2 SMNVEV (reference sequence). Losses at the gene ends were 2 bases for V and 7 bases for J; bases not matched to a gene: 7. The CDR3 spells CASSLLAGGRGEQYF. CDR3 bases: TGTGCCAGCAGTTTACTAGCGGGAGGAAGAGGGGAGCAGTACTTC.

The chain combines TRBV29-1 with TRBJ2-1; 13 bases are a match to TRBD2. The CDR3 covers 16 residues. The ends lost 3 bases at V and 7 bases at J; junction bases unmatched: 9. Per germline, CDR1 SQVTM and CDR2 ANQGSEA. This chain's CDR3 is CSVEGTSGRAENEQFF. The CDR3 DNA reads TGCAGCGTTGAGGGCACTAGCGGGAGGGCCGAGAATGAGCAGTTCTTC.

This clone was counted between two and nine times. The rearrangement links TRBV9 to TRBJ2-1; 8 nucleotides align to TRBD2. Unmatched junction bases numbered 1, after V lost 0 bases and J lost 2 bases. From germline, CDR1 is SGDLS and CDR2 YYNGEE. CDR3 length equals 15 residues. The CDR3 spells CASSVDGRAYNEQFF. The CDR3 region has the DNA TGTGCCAGCAGCGTAGACGGGAGGGCCTACAATGAGCAGTTCTTC.

In its sample, this clone was seen a few times. This chain connects TRBV28 to TRBJ2-1; TRBD2 matches 14 bases. This CDR3 spans 19 amino acids. V trimming: 4 bases; J trimming: 8 bases; junction bases outside the gene matches: 16. Germline lookup yields CDR1 MDHEN and CDR2 SYDVKM. In DNA form, the CDR3 reads TGTGCCAGCAGTTCCTACGGACTAGCGGGAGGTCAGGGCTTCTATGAGCAGTTCTTC. Protein sequence: CASSSYGLAGGQGFYEQFF.

The chain couples TRBV5-4 to TRBJ2-7; D might be TRBD2 (7 bases). This CDR3 spans 15 amino acids. Trimming pared 3 bases from V and 2 bases from J, leaving 15 bases between. Germline V gene data show CDR1 as SGHNT and CDR2 as YYREEE (reference sequence). CDR3 protein: CASSWRGGRPYEQYF. The CDR3 bases are TGTGCCAGCAGCTGGAGGGGGGGCAGACCCTACGAGCAGTACTTC.

DNA for the CDR3: TGTGCCAGCAGCTCCAGATCAATCTGGGGCTACACCTTC. This encodes CASSSRSIWGYTF. This chain connects TRBV7-9 to TRBJ1-2; no clear D. The germline V gene encodes CDR1 SEHNR and CDR2 FQNEAQ (reference sequence). Trimming took off 4 bases at V and 8 bases at J, with 14 bases between the two ends. The CDR3 runs to 13 residues. The full variable domain, with the rest looked up from reference TRBV7-9 and TRBJ1-2, is DTGVSQNPRHKITKRGQNVTFRCDPISEHNRLYWYRQTLGQGPEFLTYFQNEAQLEKSRLLSDRFSAERPKGSFSTLEIQRTEQGDSAMYLCASSSRSIWGYTFGSGTRLTVV.

This chain uses TRBV19 with TRBJ2-7; TRBD1 aligns across 9 bases. Germline V gene data show CDR1 as LNHDA and CDR2 as SQIVND (reference sequence). The junction had 4 bases not matched to a gene; V was cut back by 5 bases and J by 2 bases. This CDR3 comprises 14 residues. CDR3 amino acids: CASSYRGRPYEQYF. The CDR3 nucleotides read TGTGCCAGTAGTTACAGGGGGCGACCCTACGAGCAGTACTTC. Combining the CDR3 with reference TRBV19 and TRBJ2-7 gives the whole variable domain DGGITQSPKYLFRKEGQNVTLSCEQNLNHDAMYWYRQDPGQGLRLIYYSQIVNDFQKGDIAEGYSVSREKKESFPLTVTSAQKNPTAFYLCASSYRGRPYEQYFGPGTRLTVT.

The CDR3 here is CASSLIGPGGSPLHF. The CDR3 region has the DNA TGTGCCAGCAGCTTAATCGGGCCCGGGGGTTCACCCCTCCACTTT. The chain couples TRBV11-2 to TRBJ1-6; TRBD1 might be the D (5 bases). CDR3 length: 15 residues. The V end lost 2 bases, the J end lost 9 bases, and 14 bases lay between the germline ends. The V gene's germline CDR1 is SGHAT and CDR2 FQNNGV. Together with reference TRBV11-2 and TRBJ1-6, the CDR3 gives the full variable domain: EAGVAQSPRYKIIEKRQSVAFWCNPISGHATLYWYQQILGQGPKLLIQFQNNGVVDDSQLPKDRFSAERLKGVDSTLKIQPAKLEDSAVYLCASSLIGPGGSPLHFGNGTRLTVT.

This chain links TRBV28 with TRBJ2-7; the match to TRBD2 covers 13 bases. J gave up 2 bases and V 5 bases, and 3 bases lay outside the gene matches. CDR1 and CDR2 (germline): MDHEN, SYDVKM. The CDR3 runs 15 residues. The CDR3 reads CASSLLAGGPYEQYF. CDR3 sequence (DNA): TGTGCCAGCAGTCTACTAGCGGGAGGGCCCTACGAGCAGTACTTC. Based on the CDR3 plus reference TRBV28 and TRBJ2-7, the full variable domain is DVKVTQSSRYLVKRTGEKVFLECVQDMDHENMFWYRQDPGLGLRLIYFSYDVKMKEKGDIPEGYSVSREKKERFSLILESASTNQTSMYLCASSLLAGGPYEQYFGPGTRLTVT.

Here the CDR3 DNA reads TGTGCCAGCAGTTTAAATATCGGCGGGGGTATCTCCTACAATGAGCAGTTCTTC. Its translation is CASSLNIGGGISYNEQFF. This chain uses TRBV28 with TRBJ2-1; 7 bases match TRBD2. V lost 2 bases to trimming and J lost 0 bases; unmatched junction nucleotides: 10. Germline CDR1 reads MDHEN; CDR2 reads SYDVKM. This CDR3 contains 18 residues.

The chain is built from TRBV7-6 and TRBJ2-7; 7 bases align to TRBD1. This CDR3 has 14 residues. Germline-derived CDR1 and CDR2 are SGHVS and FNYEAQ. V lost 4 bases to trimming and J lost 4 bases; unmatched junction nucleotides: 7. Written as DNA, the CDR3 is TGTGCCAGCAGCTCCCGGGACAGCGGATACGAGCAGTACTTC. Protein sequence: CASSSRDSGYEQYF.

The chain is built from TRBV6-5 and TRBJ2-2, with D perhaps matching TRBD1 (5 bases). V gave up 2 bases and J gave up 9 bases, with 10 bases separating them. Germline V CDR1 and CDR2: MNHEY, SVGAGI. The CDR3 sequence is 13 residues long. The CDR3 here is CASSYLGHWELFF. CDR3 nucleotides: TGTGCCAGCAGTTACCTTGGACACTGGGAGCTGTTTTTT.

The V and J genes are TRBV6-4 and TRBJ2-3; tentatively, D is TRBD1 (6 bases). V was pared by 0 bases and J by 0 bases, with 7 bases between. Germline CDR1 MRHNA, CDR2 SNTAGT. The CDR3 totals 15 residues. This CDR3 is CASSDSTGSTDTQYF. CDR3 bases: TGTGCCAGCAGTGACTCTACAGGGAGCACAGATACGCAGTATTTT.

V and J are TRBV9 and TRBJ2-7; the D gene is possibly TRBD1 (6 bases). Trimming took off 0 bases at V and 3 bases at J, with 16 bases between the two ends. Germline CDR1 reads SGDLS; CDR2 reads YYNGEE. The CDR3 contains 16 residues. In nucleotides, the CDR3 is TGTGCCAGCAGCGTAGGGACAGAAGGTGGGTACTACGAGCAGTACTTC. It translates to CASSVGTEGGYYEQYF.

The CDR3 nucleotides read TGTGCCAGCAGCCCCACCGGGACAGGGGGAGCCAAAAACATTCAGTACTTC. Its protein product is CASSPTGTGGAKNIQYF. The chain carries TRBV9 and TRBJ2-4; 11 nucleotides line up with TRBD1. The CDR3 contains 17 residues. Germline V gives CDR1 SGDLS, CDR2 YYNGEE. Unmatched junction bases numbered 6, after V lost 4 bases and J lost 0 bases.

This clone was observed once. The rearrangement links TRBV5-1 to TRBJ2-2, with a tentative D call TRBD1 (6 bases). The CDR3 totals 16 residues. Trimming pared 4 bases from V and 6 bases from J, leaving 19 bases between. The V gene's germline CDR1 is SGHRS and CDR2 YFSETQ. The CDR3 bases are TGCGCCAGCAGCCCACGAGGCATACAGGGCGCCGGGGAGCTGTTTTTT. Amino acid sequence: CASSPRGIQGAGELFF.

This clone showed up just a few times. The V gene is TRBV19, the J gene TRBJ1-4; a weak D match, TRBD1 (5 bases). Germline V gene sequence: CDR1 LNHDA, CDR2 SQIVND (reference sequence). Trimming took 6 bases from V and 4 from J, leaving 21 bases between them. The CDR3 covers 17 residues. The CDR3 DNA follows: TGTGCCAGTAGGCTCCGCTCTACAAAAAGGGGTAATGAAAAACTGTTTTTT. This encodes CASRLRSTKRGNEKLFF.

This rearrangement joins TRBV6-6 to TRBJ1-6; TRBD1 might be the D (5 bases). V lost 6 bases, J lost 0 bases, and 12 bases lay in between. The CDR3 is 16 residues long. Germline V gene sequence: CDR1 MNHNY, CDR2 SVGAGI (reference sequence). The CDR3: CASSHTDSSYNSPLHF. The CDR3 region has the DNA TGTGCCAGCAGCCACACCGACAGCTCCTATAATTCACCCCTCCACTTT.

The chain uses TRBV6-5 and TRBJ2-7, with no clear D. Per the germline V gene, CDR1 is MNHEY and CDR2 is SVGAGI. With 8 bases removed from V and 1 base from J, the gap between germline ends came to 9 bases. This CDR3 has 12 amino acids. CDR3 DNA sequence: TGTGCCAGCGGCCGGGTTTCCTACGAGCAGTACTTC. Its protein is CASGRVSYEQYF.